This entry concerns a single T cell receptor beta chain. Its antigen is not identified. This record belongs to a study of T cells after yellow fever vaccination. Study at large: Any fraction with a low cell number was prepared using SMART-Seq v4 Ultra Low Input.

Study results and limitations: At approximately 95% for CD4 and 88% for CD8, most primary-vaccination clones showed up again after the booster. A small share of clonotypes appeared in both CD4 and CD8 compartments.

V lost 4 bases to trimming and J lost 5 bases; unmatched junction nucleotides: 11. CDR3 length equals 16 residues. Germline V gives CDR1 MGHRA, CDR2 YSYEKL. They built TCR cDNA with 5'RACE template switching, a step that put in a universal primer site and UMIs. From the 5' RACE reads, TCRdb called clonotypes with MiXCR, one entry per CDR3 protein. In the table there are hundreds of thousands of distinct CDR3 sequences, roughly 12% of which are singletons. Sequenced material: PBMCs, taken on the day of the yellow fever booster vaccination. The chain couples TRBV4-1 to TRBJ2-3; TRBD2 agrees at 8 bases. The sequence was obtained from a man under 40 who received the YFV17D yellow fever vaccine. The CDR3 spells CASSLDREGPRDTQYF. Written as DNA, the CDR3 is TGCGCCAGCAGCCTAGACCGGGAGGGCCCTAGAGATACGCAGTATTTT.